Listed here are 16 T cell receptor beta chains from one sample, sequenced in a study of T cells in Graves' hyperthyroidism and ophthalmopathy. The TCR beta CDR3 regions underwent amplification using RNA transcripts as the source. In the first-round RT-PCR of the TCR CDR3, the HTBI primer set was used. TCRdb called the multiplex PCR reads again in MiXCR, with one record for every CDR3 protein. The table has 750,000 to 950,000 distinct CDR3 sequences, roughly 37% seen once; the top ten hold approximately 8.7%. The sequenced sample consisted of blood. These receptors were collected from a man between 18 and 35 years old with Graves' hyperthyroidism.

This clonotype came up many times. This chain joins TRBV7-9 and TRBJ1-4; TRBD1 agrees at 9 bases. After removal of 4 bases from V and 3 bases from J, the junction contained 6 bases not matched to a gene. The V gene's germline CDR1 is SEHNR and CDR2 FQNEAQ (reference sequence). This CDR3 contains 16 residues. This CDR3 reads CASSWDRELANEKLFF. CDR3 bases: TGTGCCAGCAGCTGGGACAGGGAGTTAGCTAATGAAAAACTGTTTTTT.

Notes on this clonotype: A junction boundary mismatches the germline segment, possibly from a read error. This chain links TRBV20-1 with TRBJ2-2; tentatively, D is TRBD1 (8 bases). The CDR3 runs 18 residues. CDR1 and CDR2 (germline): DFQATT, SNEGSKA (reference sequence). The CDR3 coding sequence is TGCAGTGCGGCAAACCCGGGGGGCAGGGGGCCGAACACCGGAGAGCTGTTTTTT. Its protein is CSAANPGGRGPNTGELFF.

This clonotype showed up many times. This chain uses TRBV11-2 with TRBJ1-5, with D unresolved. V was clipped by 0 bases and J by 6 bases, with 9 bases between them. The CDR3 runs 14 residues. Germline CDR1 reads SGHAT; CDR2 reads FQNNGV. The CDR3 coding sequence is TGTGCCAGCAGCTTAGAAGGGATAGGTCAGCCCCAGCATTTT. Protein product: CASSLEGIGQPQHF.

The V call is TRBV7-9, the J call TRBJ2-5; unclear D gene. The CDR3 is made up of 13 amino acids. Germline values: CDR1 SEHNR, CDR2 FQNEAQ (reference sequence). Trimming took 6 bases from V and 5 from J, leaving 13 bases between them. The CDR3 sequence: CASSPTYGETQYF. CDR3 bases: TGTGCCAGCAGTCCCACATATGGGGAGACCCAGTACTTC.

Only a few counts were recorded for this clonotype. The gene calls are TRBV7-2 and TRBJ2-2; possibly TRBD2 for D (6 bases). Trimming stripped 5 bases from V and 4 bases from J, with 14 bases between. The CDR3 runs to 15 residues. CDR1 and CDR2 (germline): SGHTA, FQGNSA. CDR3: CASSLVGGSTGELFF. As DNA, the CDR3 is TGTGCCAGCAGCCTCGTCGGAGGGTCCACCGGGGAGCTGTTTTTT.

This clonotype was recorded a few times. V gene TRBV7-9 combines with J gene TRBJ1-4; maybe TRBD1 (5 bases). The germline V gene encodes CDR1 SEHNR and CDR2 FQNEAQ (reference sequence). There are 15 residues in the CDR3. Trimming took 5 bases from V and 7 from J, leaving 17 bases between them. The CDR3 protein is CASSLAAGWSEKLFF. The CDR3 coding sequence is TGTGCCAGCAGCCTCGCGGCAGGGTGGAGTGAAAAACTGTTTTTT.

Turning to this clonotype: A read error may be the cause here, since a much bigger clone is one base away. The chain combines TRBV7-9 with TRBJ1-2, with D unclear. Germline values: CDR1 SEHNR, CDR2 FQNEAQ (reference sequence). The CDR3 sequence is 14 residues long. CDR3 loop: CASSTDGESYGHTF. CDR3 sequence (DNA): TGTGCCAGCAGCACAGACGGGGAGAGCTATGGCCACACCTTC.

In this sample, this clonotype turned up many times. The chain uses TRBV29-1 and TRBJ2-7; 8 positions match TRBD2. The CDR3 spans 13 residues. Trimming removed 5 bases from V and 5 bases from J; junction bases left unmatched: 8. Germline assignment: CDR1 SQVTM and CDR2 ANQGSEA. CDR3 coding DNA: TGCAGCGTTCTGGCGGGAGGCAACCACGAGCAGTACTTC. It yields the protein CSVLAGGNHEQYF.

The CDR3 loop reads CASSQVGTRNTEAFF. DNA for the CDR3: TGCGCCAGCAGCCAAGTCGGGACGAGGAACACTGAAGCTTTCTTT. The J gene is TRBJ1-1, the V gene TRBV10-2, with D perhaps TRBD1 (5 bases). The CDR3 sequence is 15 residues long. Deletions cut 6 bases from V and 1 base from J, with 15 bases between. Germline CDR1 reads WSHSY; CDR2 reads SAAADI.

This clonotype was seen many times. The V and J genes are TRBV25-1 and TRBJ2-5; D gene uncertain. The germline V and J ends were trimmed by 2 bases and 2 bases, with 12 bases remaining between them. The CDR3 totals 15 residues. Germline V gene lookup returns CDR1 MGHDK and CDR2 SYGVNS. CDR3 sequence (DNA): TGTGCCAGCAGTGAAAGCGTCACCCTACAAGAGACCCAGTACTTC. Residues: CASSESVTLQETQYF.

V is TRBV12-3 or TRBV12-4 and J is TRBJ2-7; possibly TRBD1 or TRBD2 for D (5 bases each). This CDR3 is built from 14 residues. Trimming took off 7 bases at V and 6 bases at J, with 19 bases between the two ends. Here the CDR3 reads CASTSTPGLSEQYF. The CDR3 DNA reads TGTGCCAGCACCTCTACCCCGGGGCTAAGCGAGCAGTACTTC.

This chain uses TRBV12-3 or TRBV12-4 with TRBJ1-1; 7 bases match TRBD1. Trimming cost V 4 bases and J 4 bases; bases outside gene matches: 6. This CDR3 contains 14 residues. The CDR3: CASSYRGSGTEAFF. The DNA of the CDR3 is TGTGCCAGCAGTTACAGGGGTTCGGGCACTGAAGCTTTCTTT.

The rearrangement uses TRBV15 and TRBJ1-6; maybe TRBD1 (6 bases). Trimming removed 5 bases from V and 7 bases from J, with 24 bases in between. Germline V gene sequence: CDR1 LNHNV, CDR2 YYDKDF (reference sequence). This CDR3 comprises 18 residues. The CDR3 sequence is CATSRGQSTGEKNSPLHF. The CDR3 DNA reads TGTGCCACCAGCCGAGGACAGTCGACCGGGGAGAAGAATTCACCCCTCCACTTT.

At least ten counts were recorded for this clonotype. The chain recombines TRBV7-9 with TRBJ1-6; no clear D gene. The CDR3 spans 13 residues. Trimming took off 0 bases at V and 11 bases at J, with 8 bases between the two ends. Germline values: CDR1 SEHNR, CDR2 FQNEAQ (reference sequence). The CDR3: CASSLAGSPPLHF. The CDR3, as DNA: TGTGCCAGCAGCTTAGCCGGTTCCCCACCCCTCCACTTT.

The V call is TRBV6-2 or TRBV6-3, the J call TRBJ1-5, with D possibly being TRBD1 (6 bases). Trimming pared 6 bases from V and 5 bases from J, leaving 14 bases between. Germline V gene data show CDR1 as MNHEY and CDR2 as SVGEGT. The CDR3 loop spans 14 amino acids. The CDR3 bases are TGTGCCAGCAGGACCGACAGGCTCTATCAGCCCCAGCATTTT. Protein: CASRTDRLYQPQHF.

This clonotype occurred a few times. The rearrangement uses TRBV9 and TRBJ1-2; perhaps TRBD1 as D (5 bases). Trimming stripped 0 bases from V and 4 bases from J, with 19 bases between. This CDR3 region has 17 residues. CDR1 is SGDLS and CDR2 is YYNGEE in the germline V gene. CDR3 residues: CASSVGSGRAGRYGYTF. In DNA, the CDR3 is TGTGCCAGCAGCGTAGGATCGGGCCGGGCGGGGCGCTATGGCTACACCTTC.